This passage covers 27 T cell receptor beta chains from one sample sequenced in a study of metastatic and nonmetastatic thyroid tumors. Using MiXCR, TCRdb reanalyzed the PCR reads. The sample consists of roughly 33,000 clones, 18% of them appearing once. Every patient underwent thyroid surgery untreated. What was sequenced was blood. Receptors originate from a male donor with papillary thyroid cancer or a benign thyroid nodule (not recorded which). Some clones in this sample may be carry-over from other donors' samples.

A few counts support this clone. Being one base from a much bigger clone, this may be a read error. This specimen includes other DNA sequences encoding the same CDR3. The CDR3 DNA follows: TGTGCCAGCAGTGACGGTCTAGCGGGGGGTACAGATACGCAGTATTTT. This gives the protein CASSDGLAGGTDTQYF. This chain joins TRBV6-4 and TRBJ2-3, with 11 bases matching TRBD2. V trimming: 2 bases; J trimming: 3 bases; junction bases outside the gene matches: 4. The CDR3 covers 16 residues. Per germline, CDR1 MRHNA and CDR2 SNTAGT.

This clone appeared a few times. The chain recombines TRBV27 with TRBJ2-5; D unresolved. CDR3 length: 14 amino acids. Looked up from germline, CDR1 is MNHEY and CDR2 is SMNVEV (reference sequence). Trimming took 6 bases from V and 4 from J, leaving 15 bases between them. Here the CDR3 DNA reads TGTGCCAGCAGGACACTGTCGCCCCGAGAGACCCAGTACTTC. This codes for CASRTLSPRETQYF.

This clone appeared a few times. This chain uses TRBV12-3 or TRBV12-4 with TRBJ2-7; TRBD2 matches at 10 bases. Trimming at V came to 5 bases and at J to 7 bases, leaving 11 bases not matched to a gene. The CDR3 is 15 amino acids. The CDR3 region is CASSNQREGLGEQYF. Here the CDR3 DNA reads TGTGCCAGCAGTAACCAGCGGGAGGGCCTGGGGGAGCAGTACTTC.

The V call is TRBV6-1, the J call TRBJ1-5, with 10 nucleotides matching TRBD1. V lost 1 base, J lost 8 bases, and 11 bases stayed unmatched. Germline CDR1 and CDR2: MNHNS and SASEGT. The CDR3 is 17 amino acids. The CDR3 DNA is TGTGCCAGCAGTGAAGGTCACCCGACAGGGGGCAACGAGCCCCAGCATTTT. Protein product: CASSEGHPTGGNEPQHF.

This clone was seen only a few times. This chain links TRBV11-2 with TRBJ2-7; unclear D gene. This CDR3 contains 17 residues. Trimming cost V 5 bases and J 0 bases, with 20 bases left between them. Germline V gene data show CDR1 as SGHAT and CDR2 as FQNNGV. The CDR3 coding sequence is TGTGCCAGCAGCCCCCCCCGCACCGGGTCGAGCTCCTACGAGCAGTACTTC. It translates to CASSPPRTGSSSYEQYF.

The sample holds a few counts of this clone. The J gene is TRBJ2-3, the V gene TRBV7-3, with D unresolved. The V gene lost 5 bases and the J gene lost 3 bases, with 9 bases spanning the gap. This CDR3 is 13 amino acids long. The germline V gene encodes CDR1 SGHTA and CDR2 FQGTGA. DNA for the CDR3: TGTGCCAGCAGCCCTGCCGGAACAGATACGCAGTATTTT. It yields the protein CASSPAGTDTQYF.

The CDR3 DNA follows: TGCGCCAGCAGCTTGCTCGCCCCCTACGAGCAGTACTTC. Amino acids: CASSLLAPYEQYF. V is TRBV5-1 and J is TRBJ2-7; no firm D call. There are 13 residues in the CDR3. V was trimmed by 1 base and J by 2 bases, leaving 7 bases between them. Germline-derived CDR1 and CDR2 are SGHRS and YFSETQ. The variable domain in full, completed from reference TRBV5-1 and TRBJ2-7, reads KAGVTQTPRYLIKTRGQQVTLSCSPISGHRSVSWYQQTPGQGLQFLFEYFSETQRNKGNFPGRFSGRQFSNSRSEMNVSTLELGDSALYLCASSLLAPYEQYFGPGTRLTVT.

V usage is TRBV9 and J usage is TRBJ1-1, with no clear D. The length of the CDR3 is 13 residues. Germline CDR1 SGDLS, CDR2 YYNGEE. Trimming pared 0 bases from V and 5 bases from J, leaving 8 bases between. In nucleotides, the CDR3 is TGTGCCAGCAGCGTAGGGAGCGGGACTGAAGCTTTCTTT. Its translation: CASSVGSGTEAFF.

The sample holds many counts of this clone. The chain combines TRBV30 with TRBJ1-6, with 7 bases lining up with TRBD1. The junction had 4 bases not matched to a gene; V was cut back by 3 bases and J by 8 bases. From germline, CDR1 is GTSNPN and CDR2 SVGIG (reference sequence). This CDR3 spans 13 amino acids. For the CDR3, the DNA is TGTGCCTGGAGCACAGGGGATCATTCACCCCTCCACTTT. This codes for CAWSTGDHSPLHF.

In this sample, this clone turned up a few times. J is TRBJ2-7 and V is TRBV20-1; weak D call: TRBD2 (5 bases). This CDR3 spans 13 amino acids. Looked up from germline, CDR1 is DFQATT and CDR2 is SNEGSKA (reference sequence). V was trimmed by 6 bases and J by 3 bases, leaving 15 bases between them. CDR3 loop: CSAPDGGNYEQYF. The CDR3 DNA follows: TGCAGTGCACCCGACGGAGGAAACTACGAGCAGTACTTC.

The chain employs TRBV28 and TRBJ2-1; 13 nucleotides agree with TRBD2. The CDR3 is 15 residues long. Trimming at V came to 8 bases and at J to 3 bases, leaving 4 bases not matched to a gene. The germline CDR1 and CDR2 sequences are MDHEN and SYDVKM. The CDR3, as DNA: TGTGCCAGCCCGACTAGCGGGAGGCTCTACAATGAGCAGTTCTTC. Residues: CASPTSGRLYNEQFF.

Remarks on this clone: This may stem from a read error, because a much larger clone lies one nucleotide away. CDR3 sequence reads: CASSQTIPGYQPQHF. CDR3 in DNA: TGCGCCAGCAGCCAAACCATCCCGGGTTATCAGCCCCAGCATTTT. The chain joins TRBV4-1 to TRBJ1-5; no firm D call. The V and J ends lost 2 bases and 5 bases respectively, with 13 bases between them. The CDR3 is 15 residues long. Germline CDR1 is MGHRA and CDR2 is YSYEKL.

V gene TRBV19 combines with J gene TRBJ1-2; D unclear. V was shortened by 3 bases and J by 7 bases, with 9 bases between the two germline ends. In germline, CDR1 is LNHDA, CDR2 SQIVND (reference sequence). The CDR3 extends over 12 amino acids. CDR3 sequence: CASSIPGLGYTF. In DNA form, the CDR3 reads TGTGCCAGTAGTATTCCGGGTCTTGGCTACACCTTC.

This clone occurred many times. V usage is TRBV20-1 and J usage is TRBJ2-2; D not resolved. This CDR3 has 12 amino acids. The V end was cut by 0 bases, the J end by 5 bases, with 4 bases between. Germline-derived CDR1 and CDR2 are DFQATT and SNEGSKA (reference sequence). As DNA, the CDR3 is TGCAGTGCTAGAGATTTGACCGGGGAGCTGTTTTTT. Translating gives CSARDLTGELFF.

V usage is TRBV19 and J usage is TRBJ2-2; D is possibly TRBD2 (5 bases). Germline V gene sequence: CDR1 LNHDA, CDR2 SQIVND (reference sequence). The length of the CDR3 is 15 residues. The germline V and J ends were trimmed by 4 bases and 0 bases, with 9 bases remaining between them. The CDR3 sequence is CASSRLASNTGELFF. The CDR3 DNA follows: TGTGCCAGTAGTAGGCTAGCTTCGAACACCGGGGAGCTGTTTTTT.

This clone was recorded a few times. V usage is TRBV20-1 and J usage is TRBJ2-2; D gene uncertain. The V and J ends lost 4 bases and 4 bases respectively, with 7 bases between them. Germline V gene lookup returns CDR1 DFQATT and CDR2 SNEGSKA (reference sequence). This CDR3 comprises 12 residues. The CDR3 nucleotides are TGCAGTGCTACCGGTGTCACCGGGGAGCTGTTTTTT. It encodes CSATGVTGELFF.

The chain recombines TRBV6-6 with TRBJ1-6, with no clear D. Trimming removed 0 bases from V and 16 bases from J, with 19 bases in between. The germline V gene encodes CDR1 MNHNY and CDR2 SVGAGI (reference sequence). This CDR3 contains 15 residues. For the CDR3, the DNA is TGTGCCAGCAGTTACTCGGTGACGGGTTCTAATTCACTCCACTTT. Translated, it gives CASSYSVTGSNSLHF.

The rearrangement joins TRBV11-1 to TRBJ2-3; 7 nucleotides align to TRBD1. Germline lookup yields CDR1 SGHAT and CDR2 FQDESV (reference sequence). This CDR3 spans 16 amino acids. The V and J ends lost 3 bases and 0 bases, in that order; junction bases with no gene match: 6. The CDR3, as DNA: TGTGCCAGCAGCTTCATTGGGACAGTTAGCACAGATACGCAGTATTTT. This translates into CASSFIGTVSTDTQYF. The full variable domain, completed using reference TRBV11-1 and TRBJ2-3, is EAEVAQSPRYKITEKSQAVAFWCDPISGHATLYWYRQILGQGPELLVQFQDESVVDDSQLPKDRFSAERLKGVDSTLKIQPAELGDSAMYLCASSFIGTVSTDTQYFGPGTRLTVL.

This clone occurred many times. This chain uses TRBV6-1 with TRBJ2-7, with 7 bases lining up with TRBD1. V shed 6 bases, J shed 2 bases, and the junction held 10 bases outside the gene matches. The CDR3 totals 15 residues. CDR1 MNHNS and CDR2 SASEGT come from the germline V gene. The CDR3 region is CASSPSGDSAYEQYF. In DNA form, the CDR3 reads TGTGCCAGCAGCCCCTCCGGGGACAGCGCCTACGAGCAGTACTTC.

This clone was seen at least ten times. The chain links TRBV13 to TRBJ2-7; 9 nucleotides align to TRBD1. Germline V gene lookup returns CDR1 PRHDT and CDR2 FYEKMQ (reference sequence). This CDR3 region has 13 residues. Trimming cost V 8 bases and J 2 bases; bases outside gene matches: 4. The chain's CDR3 is CASGQGPPYEQYF. Here the CDR3 DNA reads TGTGCCAGCGGACAGGGGCCACCCTACGAGCAGTACTTC.

This clone showed up many times. The rearrangement joins TRBV18 to TRBJ2-2; D could derive from TRBD1 or TRBD2 (5 bases each). Germline V CDR1 and CDR2: KGHSH, LQKENI. The CDR3 runs 17 residues. V shed 4 bases and J shed 1 base, with 16 bases lying between them. The CDR3 region is CASSQGRVQLNTGELFF. The CDR3 nucleotides read TGTGCCAGCTCACAGGGACGCGTCCAACTGAACACCGGGGAGCTGTTTTTT.

This clone was detected only a few times. A read error may be the cause here, since a much bigger clone is one base away. The chain has TRBV18 and TRBJ2-7; 8 bases align to TRBD2. Germline V lookup: CDR1 KGHSH, CDR2 LQKENI. The V gene end was trimmed by 0 bases and the J gene end by 2 bases; junction bases not matched to a gene: 12. The CDR3 covers 18 residues. The CDR3 bases are TGTGCCAGCTCACCACCGGGACTATCGGGGGGGCCAACCTACGAGCAGTACTTC. Protein product: CASSPPGLSGGPTYEQYF.

In its sample, this clone was seen a few times. The genes are TRBV19 and TRBJ2-3; 10 bases fit TRBD2. Trimming removed 7 bases from V and 7 bases from J; junction bases left unmatched: 8. This CDR3 has 14 residues. Germline lookup yields CDR1 LNHDA and CDR2 SQIVND (reference sequence). The CDR3 bases are TGTGCCAGTAAGCCTAGCGGGAGTAGGAATACGCAGTATTTT. Amino acids: CASKPSGSRNTQYF.

In this sample, this clone turned up many times. This CDR3 fails to terminate in the conserved phenylalanine or tryptophan, so it likely reflects a read error. V usage is TRBV4-1 and J usage is TRBJ2-7, with TRBD2 matching 10 bases. The germline V gene encodes CDR1 MGHRA and CDR2 YSYEKL. The CDR3 covers 18 residues. The V gene end was trimmed by 1 base and the J gene end by 0 bases; junction bases not matched to a gene: 9. The chain's CDR3 is CASSQGGALAGDSYEQYL. DNA for the CDR3: TGCGCCAGCAGCCAAGGGGGAGCTCTAGCGGGGGACTCCTACGAGCAGTACCTC.

The chain carries TRBV7-9 and TRBJ2-3; 7 bases are shared with TRBD2. Losses at the gene ends were 6 bases for V and 0 bases for J; bases not matched to a gene: 3. The CDR3 loop spans 14 amino acids. From germline, CDR1 is SEHNR and CDR2 FQNEAQ (reference sequence). The CDR3 region has the DNA TGTGCCAGCAGTTCTAGCGGAAGCACAGATACGCAGTATTTT. Encoded protein: CASSSSGSTDTQYF.

This clone was detected many times. The chain joins TRBV7-2 to TRBJ2-1; TRBD1 agrees at 8 bases. The germline gives CDR1 SGHTA, CDR2 FQGNSA. The junction had 9 bases not matched to a gene; V was cut back by 5 bases and J by 6 bases. The CDR3 is 15 residues long. The CDR3 nucleotides read TGTGCCAGCAGCCGAAGAGGCAGGGGGCCCAATGAGCAGTTCTTC. Amino acid sequence: CASSRRGRGPNEQFF.

This rearrangement joins TRBV6-1 to TRBJ1-2, with a possible D match to TRBD1 (5 bases). Germline CDR1 MNHNS, CDR2 SASEGT. The CDR3 is 12 amino acids. The germline V and J ends were trimmed by 5 bases and 8 bases, with 12 bases remaining between them. The DNA for the CDR3 is TGTGCCAGCAGTATGGGCCAGGGAGGCTACACCTTC. Translation: CASSMGQGGYTF.